The source of this T cell receptor (beta chain) is a study of PD-L1 blockade in urothelial cancer (dated by TCRdb to 2016 to 2017). Study-wide context: Every patient began therapy in about 2014 and was given atezolizumab 1,200 mg intravenously every 3 weeks. Durable clinical benefit was achieved by nine patients but not by the remaining 20. Around 30 patients had pretreatment blood TCR-seq, 24 had at least one posttreatment blood collection, and 24 had tumor TCR-seq. About 85% of the 29 patients were males with bladder-origin urothelial cancer, and about 60% of the roughly 29 reported a prior smoking history. Patients had an ECOG performance status of 0 or 1 and had received between 0 and 3 prior chemotherapy regimens. Blood samples were analyzed at two time points: 3 weeks after treatment start (second dose) and 6 weeks after treatment start. Whole exome sequencing and RNA sequencing of pretreatment tumors were performed alongside TCR sequencing in the same patients. Blood samples gave median yields of around 140,000 T cells and tens of thousands of unique TCRs, along with a median clonality of approximately 0.08. An exploratory multi-omic analysis was conducted of the somatic, immune and clinical correlates of response to PD-L1 blockade with atezolizumab in urothelial cancer. Pretreatment tumor samples, along with matched peripheral blood collected serially before and after atezolizumab treatment, underwent TCR sequencing. Progression-free survival longer than 6 months counted as durable clinical benefit, and TCR features were additionally tested against both progression-free and overall survival.

The investigation overall reported the following: Greater expansion of tumor-associated TCR clones in peripheral blood 3 weeks after the start of treatment was observed in patients with durable benefit (n of about 20, p = 0.022). A pretreatment peripheral blood TCR clonality below the median was linked to improved progression-free and overall survival. Because of the small sample size (n of about 30) and the many exploratory analyses performed, the results are intended to be regarded as hypothesis-generating.

The CDR3 spans 18 residues, from the cysteine through the phenylalanine. Only the CDR3 part of the read is kept: 54 bases, read in frame from the first base. Cut back by 4 bases and 0 bases, the V and J ends lie 19 bases apart. From a lookup of the germline V gene, CDR1 and CDR2 are SGHDT and YYEEEE. As for this clone: Which antigen it targets is not known. No quality values exist for individual bases; no much larger clone is one base distant.

This specimen's time point label, interpreted: pretreatment peripheral blood. The cohort comprised nearly 30 patients with locally advanced or metastatic urothelial carcinoma treated at Memorial Sloan Kettering on a trial protocol. Peripheral blood mononuclear cells were collected from each patient pretreatment and during treatment, giving between 1 and 8 total time points per patient. The Qiagen DNeasy Blood extraction kit was used to purify genomic DNA from total PBMCs and tumor samples. Collected pretreatment and during treatment, PBMCs were isolated and stored as previously described. Each PCR received spiked-in synthetic TCR analog templates so that absolute template abundance could be estimated from read counts. The immunoSEQ assay used bias-controlled V and J gene primers to amplify TCRbeta CDR3 regions from genomic DNA. Rearranged TCRbeta segments were sequenced at approximately 20X coverage. In the paper's pipeline: Clustering was used to correct sequencing errors, and CDR3s were annotated against IMGT to assign V, D and J genes. Only productive TCRbeta rearrangements were used in downstream analyses, excluding out-of-frame or stop-codon sequences. To compute clonality, Shannon entropy was normalized by the log of the number of unique productive sequences and then subtracted from one. Clones differing between time points or between blood and tumor were identified using Fisher's exact test with Benjamini-Hochberg correction, with an adjusted p below 0.01 applied as the threshold. The source is immuneACCESS, and TCRdb retained only in-frame sequences with V and J called. Part of the clones is not carried over; for the studies checked, unresolved V genes explain less than half of this, and the remainder is unexplained. That table furnishes V, J and clone size, whereas the DNA furnished D and trimming. The sample includes approximately 39,000 clones, with 85% observed a single time. The ten biggest clones cover 12% to 15% of the sample.

Material: PBMCs, obtained around atezolizumab (anti-PD-L1) treatment. This TCR was sampled from a man older than 75 with urothelial cancer. This chain is built from TRBV5-6 and TRBJ2-2; D gene: possibly TRBD1, on 5 matching bases. The CDR3 reads CASSLQSRALANTGELFF. The DNA sequence is as follows: TGTGCCAGCAGCCTCCAGAGCAGGGCCCTAGCGAACACCGGGGAGCTGTTTTTT.